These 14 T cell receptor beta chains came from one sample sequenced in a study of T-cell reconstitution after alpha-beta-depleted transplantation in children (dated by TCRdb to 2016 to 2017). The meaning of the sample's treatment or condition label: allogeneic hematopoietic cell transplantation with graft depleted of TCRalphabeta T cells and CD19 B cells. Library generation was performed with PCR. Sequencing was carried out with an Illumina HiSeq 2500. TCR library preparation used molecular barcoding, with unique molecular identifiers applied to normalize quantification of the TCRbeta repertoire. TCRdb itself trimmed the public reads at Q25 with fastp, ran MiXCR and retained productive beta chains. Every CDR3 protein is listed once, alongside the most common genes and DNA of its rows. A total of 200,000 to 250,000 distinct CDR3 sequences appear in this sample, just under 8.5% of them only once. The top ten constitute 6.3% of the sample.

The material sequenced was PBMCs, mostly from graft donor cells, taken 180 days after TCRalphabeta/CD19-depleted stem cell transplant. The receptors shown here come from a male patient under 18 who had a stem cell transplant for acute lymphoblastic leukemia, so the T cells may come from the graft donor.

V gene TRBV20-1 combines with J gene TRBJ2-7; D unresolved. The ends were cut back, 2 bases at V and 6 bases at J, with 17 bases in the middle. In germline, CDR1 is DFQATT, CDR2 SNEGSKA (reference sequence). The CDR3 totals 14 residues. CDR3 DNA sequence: TGCAGTGCTAGACCAACCTTTTTCTTTTCCGAGCAGTACTTC. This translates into CSARPTFFFSEQYF.

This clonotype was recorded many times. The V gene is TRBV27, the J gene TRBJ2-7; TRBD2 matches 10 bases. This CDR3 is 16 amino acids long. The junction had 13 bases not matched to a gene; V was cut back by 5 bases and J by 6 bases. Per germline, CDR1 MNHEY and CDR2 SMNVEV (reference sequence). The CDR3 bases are TGTGCCAGCAGTCCCCATTTAGCGGGGGGACCAGGCGAGCAGTACTTC. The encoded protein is CASSPHLAGGPGEQYF.

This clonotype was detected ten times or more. This CDR3 reads CSVEQRQGGETQYF. CDR3 coding DNA: TGCAGCGTTGAACAACGACAGGGTGGGGAGACCCAGTACTTC. The gene calls are TRBV29-1 and TRBJ2-5, with 7 bases lining up with TRBD1. J was trimmed by 5 bases and V by 2 bases; bases with no gene match: 8. In germline, CDR1 is SQVTM, CDR2 ANQGSEA. The CDR3 runs to 14 residues. Complete variable domain (other parts from reference TRBV29-1 and TRBJ2-5): SAVISQKPSRDICQRGTSLTIQCQVDSQVTMMFWYRQQPGQSLTLIATANQGSEATYESGFVIDKFPISRPNLTFSTLTVSNMSPEDSSIYLCSVEQRQGGETQYFGPGTRLLVL.

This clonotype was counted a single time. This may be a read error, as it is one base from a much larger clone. In nucleotides, the CDR3 is TGTGCCAGCAGTTTAGCCTGGGGGACTGAAGCTTTCTTT. This sequence encodes CASSLAWGTEAFF. The gene calls are TRBV12-3 or TRBV12-4 and TRBJ1-1; possible D gene TRBD1, 5 bases. Trimming pared 0 bases from V and 5 bases from J, leaving 7 bases between. The CDR3 loop spans 13 amino acids.

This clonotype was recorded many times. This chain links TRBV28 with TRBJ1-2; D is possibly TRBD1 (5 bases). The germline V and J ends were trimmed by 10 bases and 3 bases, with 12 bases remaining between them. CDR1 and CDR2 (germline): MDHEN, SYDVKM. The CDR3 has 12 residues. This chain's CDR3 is CATKGRDYGYTF. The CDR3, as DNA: TGTGCCACCAAGGGGCGAGACTATGGCTACACCTTC.

CDR3 sequence: CASSNGRNQPQHF. The DNA of the CDR3 is TGTGCCAGTAGTAACGGGAGGAATCAGCCCCAGCATTTT. This chain links TRBV19 with TRBJ1-5; D gene ambiguous. The ends were cut back, 4 bases at V and 4 bases at J, with 8 bases in the middle. Germline-derived CDR1 and CDR2 are LNHDA and SQIVND (reference sequence). The CDR3 length is 13 residues.

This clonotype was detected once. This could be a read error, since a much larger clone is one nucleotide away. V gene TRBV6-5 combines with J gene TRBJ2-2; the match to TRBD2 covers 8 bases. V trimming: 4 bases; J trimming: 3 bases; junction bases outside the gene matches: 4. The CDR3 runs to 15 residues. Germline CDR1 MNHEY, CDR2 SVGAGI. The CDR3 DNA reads TGTGCCAGCAGTTCCGGGAGGGGAGACACCGGGGAGCTGTTTTTT. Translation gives CASSSGRGDTGELFF.

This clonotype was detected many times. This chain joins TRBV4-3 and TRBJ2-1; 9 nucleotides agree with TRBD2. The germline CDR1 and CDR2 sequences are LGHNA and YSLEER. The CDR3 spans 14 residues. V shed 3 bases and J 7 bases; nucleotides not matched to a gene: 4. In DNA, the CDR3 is TGCGCCAGCAGCCATAGCGGGGGCGGGAATGAGCAGTTCTTC. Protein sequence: CASSHSGGGNEQFF.

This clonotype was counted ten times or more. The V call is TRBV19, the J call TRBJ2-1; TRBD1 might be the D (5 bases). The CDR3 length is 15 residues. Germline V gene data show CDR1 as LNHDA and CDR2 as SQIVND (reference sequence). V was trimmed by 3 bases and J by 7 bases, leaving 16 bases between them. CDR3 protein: CASSIQGLERNEQFF. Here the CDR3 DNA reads TGTGCCAGTAGTATCCAGGGCCTAGAAAGGAATGAGCAGTTCTTC.

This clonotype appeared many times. CDR3 in amino acids: CASSNTGGILLRTYEQYF. In DNA form, the CDR3 reads TGTGCCAGCAGCAATACTGGGGGAATCCTCCTCCGAACTTACGAGCAGTACTTC. The chain employs TRBV21-1 and TRBJ2-7; the listed D gene, TRBD1, was not tested against the DNA. TRBV21-1 is a recognized pseudogene. The CDR3 contains 18 residues.

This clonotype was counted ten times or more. The CDR3 region is CSAHDRPAYNEQFF. The CDR3 DNA follows: TGCAGCGCCCACGACAGGCCGGCCTACAATGAGCAGTTCTTC. This rearrangement joins TRBV29-1 to TRBJ2-1; D is possibly TRBD1 (6 bases). Per germline, CDR1 SQVTM and CDR2 ANQGSEA. Trimming left V 7 bases short and J 2 bases short, with 15 bases between. The CDR3 consists of 14 residues.

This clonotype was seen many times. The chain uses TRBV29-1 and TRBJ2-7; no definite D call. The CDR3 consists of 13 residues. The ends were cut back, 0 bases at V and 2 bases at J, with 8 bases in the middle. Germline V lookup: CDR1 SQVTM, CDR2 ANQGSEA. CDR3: CSVEEGHPYEQYF. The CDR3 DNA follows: TGCAGCGTTGAAGAGGGCCACCCCTACGAGCAGTACTTC.

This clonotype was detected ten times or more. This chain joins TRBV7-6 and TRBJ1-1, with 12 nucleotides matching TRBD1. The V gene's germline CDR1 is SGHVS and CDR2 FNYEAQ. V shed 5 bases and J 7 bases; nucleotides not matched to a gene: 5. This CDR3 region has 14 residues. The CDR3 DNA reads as TGTGCCAGCAGCACCGGGACAGGGGGCTTTGAAGCTTTCTTT. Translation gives CASSTGTGGFEAFF.

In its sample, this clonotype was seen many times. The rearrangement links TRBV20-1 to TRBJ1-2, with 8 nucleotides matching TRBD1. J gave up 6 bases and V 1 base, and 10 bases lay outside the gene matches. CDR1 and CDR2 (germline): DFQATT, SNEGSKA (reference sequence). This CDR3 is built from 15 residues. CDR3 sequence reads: CSARGYGQGEHGYTF. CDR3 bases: TGCAGTGCTAGAGGGTACGGACAGGGTGAGCATGGCTACACCTTC.